This is a list of T cell receptor beta chains from one sample in a study of blood T cell repertoires in COVID-19. The protocol was immunoSEQ multiplex PCR, while the TCRdb copy is restricted to in-frame clones and leaves out a portion. The data contain 40,000 to 55,000 clones, 80% to 90% of them singletons. Input material: peripheral blood. The receptors originated from a man between 70 and 80 years old with active COVID-19. The CDR3 runs from the conserved cysteine through the conserved F or W. Each record gives: J gene, V gene, clone size, D gene, CDR3 length, CDR3 protein, CDR3 DNA. A D gene is named only where the DNA matches it firmly. A row's size may be missing; if present it is once, few, many or a size class.

TRBJ2-7	TRBV6-2/TRBV6-3	.	TRBD1	16	CASSRSSGTATYEQYF	TGTGCCAGCAGTCGTTCATCCGGGACAGCTACCTACGAGCAGTACTTC
TRBJ1-6	TRBV12-3/TRBV12-4	.	.	13	CASSYQDNSPLHF	TGTGCCAGCAGTTACCAGGATAATTCACCCCTCCACTTT
TRBJ2-5	TRBV9	.	.	14	CASSVLANQETQYF	TGTGCCAGCAGCGTACTCGCGAACCAAGAGACCCAGTACTTC
TRBJ2-5	TRBV9	once	.	13	CASSRSGGETQYF	TGTGCCAGCAGCCGGTCTGGGGGGGAGACCCAGTACTTC
TRBJ2-1	TRBV7-9	.	.	13	CASSLDSSNEQFF	TGTGCCAGCAGCTTAGACTCGTCCAATGAGCAGTTCTTC
TRBJ1-1	TRBV5-1	.	.	14	CASSLNQENTEAFF	TGCGCCAGCAGCTTGAACCAGGAGAACACTGAAGCTTTCTTT
TRBJ1-1	TRBV15	.	.	14	CATSTWTEYTEAFF	TGTGCCACCAGCACCTGGACAGAGTACACTGAAGCTTTCTTT
TRBJ1-6	TRBV4-1	.	.	16	CASSQDSQGNNSPLHF	TGCGCCAGCAGCCAAGATTCCCAGGGAAATAATTCACCCCTCCACTTT
TRBJ1-6	TRBV27	.	TRBD1	14	CASSPGTGGSALHF	TGTGCCAGCAGTCCCGGGACAGGGGGTTCAGCCCTCCACTTT
TRBJ2-3	TRBV7-2	.	.	16	CASSPRGTSSTDTQYF	TGTGCCAGCAGCCCTCGCGGGACGTCTAGCACAGATACGCAGTATTTT
TRBJ2-3	TRBV5-3	.	.	16	CARTTNGQPQADTQYF	TGTGCCAGAACAACAAATGGACAGCCTCAAGCAGATACGCAGTATTTT
TRBJ1-4	TRBV18	.	.	14	CASSSVATNEKLFF	TGTGCCAGCTCATCGGTTGCAACTAATGAAAAACTGTTTTTT
TRBJ2-7	TRBV9	.	TRBD2	15	CASSVAAGGSYEQYF	TGTGCCAGCAGCGTAGCCGCGGGGGGGTCCTACGAGCAGTACTTC
TRBJ1-4	TRBV5-1	.	TRBD1	16	CASIPSAGQINEKLFF	TGCGCCAGCATTCCGTCTGCGGGACAGATTAATGAAAAACTGTTTTTT
TRBJ2-1	TRBV4-2	.	TRBD1	16	CASSQEGQSRYNEQFF	TGTGCCAGCAGCCAAGAGGGACAGTCGCGCTACAATGAGCAGTTCTTC
TRBJ2-3	TRBV6-6	.	TRBD2	15	CASSASGGFTDTQYF	TGTGCCAGCAGTGCTAGCGGGGGGTTCACAGATACGCAGTATTTT
TRBJ2-1	TRBV11-3	few	TRBD1	13	CASSARQGHEQFF	TGTGCCAGCAGCGCCCGACAGGGCCATGAGCAGTTCTTC
TRBJ1-1	TRBV11-3	.	TRBD1	19	CASGNGTAVTRYSNTEAFF	TGTGCCAGCGGGAATGGGACAGCCGTTACACGATACAGTAACACTGAAGCTTTCTTT
TRBJ1-4	TRBV4-1	.	TRBD1	17	CASSRPAQGKDGEKLFF	TGCGCCAGCAGTCGACCCGCACAGGGGAAAGACGGAGAAAAACTGTTTTTT
TRBJ1-2	TRBV11-2	.	.	11	CASSLVLGYTF	TGTGCCAGCAGCTTAGTTCTTGGCTACACCTTC
TRBJ2-1	TRBV5-1	once	TRBD2	16	CASSLVFAGGSNEQFF	TGCGCCAGCAGCTTGGTATTTGCGGGGGGCTCCAATGAGCAGTTCTTC
TRBJ1-5	TRBV3-1/TRBV3-2	once	.	14	CASSPGHPYQPQHF	TGTGCCAGCAGCCCCGGACACCCTTATCAGCCCCAGCATTTT
TRBJ2-7	TRBV5-1	.	.	14	CASRDKSSTYEQYF	TGCGCCAGCAGAGACAAGAGTAGTACCTACGAGCAGTACTTC
TRBJ1-3	TRBV6-5	.	.	12	CASRHTGSPIYF	TGTGCCAGCAGACACACAGGCAGCCCGATATATTTT
TRBJ2-1	TRBV7-2	.	.	15	CASSLDGLNYNEQFF	TGTGCCAGCAGCTTAGATGGACTCAACTACAATGAGCAGTTCTTC
TRBJ1-6	TRBV11-2	.	.	15	CASSSTGQYNSPLHF	TGTGCCAGCAGCTCCACAGGACAGTATAATTCACCCCTCCACTTT
TRBJ2-5	TRBV29-1	.	.	12	CSVQLGGETQYF	TGCAGCGTGCAGCTAGGGGGAGAGACCCAGTACTTC
TRBJ1-5	TRBV9	.	.	14	CASSVDREYQPQHF	TGTGCCAGCAGCGTAGACAGAGAGTATCAGCCCCAGCATTTT
TRBJ1-2	TRBV24-1	once	.	15	CATSDPGHANYGYTF	TGTGCCACCAGTGACCCCGGACACGCTAACTATGGCTACACCTTC
TRBJ2-1	TRBV19	once	TRBD2	15	CASSIGLAGRGEQFF	TGTGCCAGTAGTATTGGTCTAGCGGGGCGGGGTGAGCAGTTCTTC
TRBJ2-1	TRBV7-6	few	.	17	CASSLGPLYSSYNEQFF	TGTGCCAGCAGCTTAGGGCCGTTATACAGCTCCTACAATGAGCAGTTCTTC
TRBJ1-2	TRBV7-9	few	TRBD1	14	CASSSGTANLGDTF	TGTGCCAGCAGTTCCGGGACAGCCAACCTAGGCGACACCTTC
TRBJ1-6	TRBV3-1/TRBV3-2	.	.	13	CASSPRTDSPLHF	TGTGCCAGCAGCCCGAGGACAGACTCACCCCTCCACTTT
TRBJ1-2	TRBV27	.	TRBD1	15	CASSPTTGGGYGYTF	TGTGCCAGCAGTCCAACGACAGGGGGGGGATATGGCTACACCTTC
TRBJ2-3	TRBV6-5	.	TRBD1	14	CASNLQGAVDTQYF	TGTGCCAGCAACCTACAGGGGGCGGTAGATACGCAGTATTTT
TRBJ1-4	TRBV9	.	.	13	CASSVSQDEKLFF	TGTGCCAGCAGCGTATCACAGGATGAAAAACTGTTTTTT
TRBJ1-1	TRBV19	.	.	18	CASSIALGWGGSNTEAFF	TGTGCCAGTAGTATAGCTTTAGGGTGGGGGGGCTCAAACACTGAAGCTTTCTTT
TRBJ1-6	TRBV27	.	.	18	CASSLLQGRGPYNSPLHF	TGTGCCAGCAGTTTATTACAGGGTCGAGGCCCCTATAATTCACCCCTCCACTTT
TRBJ1-4	TRBV9	.	.	14	CASSVAGRPEKLFF	TGTGCCAGCAGCGTAGCTGGCCGTCCCGAAAAACTGTTTTTT
TRBJ2-4	TRBV27	.	.	15	CASRGLEGGLDIQYF	TGTGCCAGCAGGGGGTTGGAAGGGGGATTAGACATTCAGTACTTC
TRBJ2-1	TRBV9	.	.	15	CASSVAEGSYNEQFF	TGTGCCAGCAGCGTAGCAGAGGGCTCCTACAATGAGCAGTTCTTC
TRBJ2-2	TRBV5-1	.	TRBD2	17	CASSLVFSGANTGELFF	TGCGCCAGCAGCTTGGTGTTTAGCGGGGCTAACACCGGGGAGCTGTTTTTT
TRBJ2-7	TRBV11-2	.	.	14	CASSLDRGHYEQYF	TGTGCCAGCAGCTTAGATCGAGGGCACTACGAGCAGTACTTC
TRBJ2-7	TRBV7-2	.	.	14	CASNLGGDTYEQYF	TGTGCCAGCAATCTGGGAGGTGACACCTACGAGCAGTACTTC
TRBJ2-7	TRBV19	few	TRBD2	14	CASSSGRHTYEQYF	TGTGCCAGTAGTTCCGGGAGGCATACCTACGAGCAGTACTTC
TRBJ2-5	TRBV7-8	.	TRBD2	14	CASSLDGTTETQYF	TGTGCCAGCAGCTTAGACGGGACTACCGAGACCCAGTACTTC
TRBJ2-2	TRBV7-2	.	.	16	CASSPRGSGNTGELFF	TGTGCCAGCAGCCCCCGGGGGTCAGGGAACACCGGGGAGCTGTTTTTT
TRBJ2-6	TRBV19	.	TRBD1	18	CASHITGTGVPGANVLTF	TGTGCCAGTCATATAACCGGGACAGGGGTCCCTGGGGCCAACGTCCTGACTTTC
TRBJ1-1	TRBV10-3	.	.	14	CAISAAGYDTEAFF	TGTGCCATCAGTGCGGCAGGGTATGACACTGAAGCTTTCTTT
TRBJ2-5	TRBV5-1	few	.	14	CASSLASIQETQYF	TGCGCCAGCAGCTTGGCTTCTATCCAAGAGACCCAGTACTTC